This paragraph covers one TCR beta chain sequence. The count of this clone is one. It has no known antigen specificity. No qualities accompany the bases; no much larger clone lies one base away. Using the deep immunoSEQ assay, TCR CDR3 regions were amplified from genomic DNA by multiplex PCR. Genomic DNA extracted from each cell subset was distributed evenly over all wells of several immunoSEQ 96-well plates, and each plate served as one replicate. Each replicate PCR for sorted subsets received around 210 ng genomic DNA, equal to about 30,000 T cell genomes. Purified libraries were measured with a Qubit 3.0 fluorometer, size-checked on a Bioanalyzer 2100, and measured again with the KAPA Library Quantification kit. A separate single-read 150-cycle Illumina NextSeq 550 flow cell was used to sequence each immunoSEQ 96-well plate. From the authors' description of their analysis: Because the immunoSEQ output held only junctional sequences and lacked quality scores, the filtering could not match the filtering applied to full-length reads. Sequences were annotated with PyIR, a Python wrapper for IgBLAST v1.9, and V/J genes and CDR3 were assigned using IMGT germline references. Reads were removed for weak V/J assignments (E-value above 1e-6), missing CDR3, stop codons, out-of-frame junctions, or ambiguous translated residues. V3J clonotypes were defined by identical inferred V gene, J gene, and CDR3 amino acid sequence. Percentage overlap between repertoires was calculated by dividing the number of shared unique clonotypes by the size of the smaller repertoire. RTK rarefaction, the Chao1 estimator, and Recon v2.1 estimates of unobserved clonotypes were used to assess repertoire richness. For all TCRbeta clonotypes obtained by the gDNA method from several donors, generation probabilities were computed with OLGA. TCRdb carries this immuneACCESS record with in-frame sequences only. Its versions omit some clonotypes, under half of them owing to an unresolved V gene in the studies checked, with the rest unexplained. Clone size and the V and J calls come from that table; the DNA yielded D and trimming. This sample gives approximately 590,000 clones in total; 95% to 96% of them show up just once. Together, the top ten hold 0.095% to 0.12% of the sample.

For the CD8 naive samples, CD45RO-negative cells were positively selected for CCR7, yielding a CD45RA+CCR7+ population from which TemRA cells were excluded. Donors were healthy HIV-negative adults with no recently reported acute infections or vaccinations. Only Caucasian adults living in Nashville, Tennessee, USA were represented among the donors. After blood collection by leukapheresis, PBMCs were isolated using Ficoll-Histopaque density gradient centrifugation and then cryopreserved in the vapor phase of liquid nitrogen. Analytical flow cytometry was used to check the purity and quantity of every magnetically sorted T cell population. Genomic DNA was isolated from every sorted fraction and measured by UV absorbance on a Nanodrop 2000c. The germline V gene provides CDR1 SGHVS and CDR2 FNYEAQ. The CDR3 runs 15 amino acids, cysteine and phenylalanine included. Just the 45-base CDR3 DNA is kept, in frame starting at base 1. V is trimmed back by 2 bases and J by 5 bases, and the junction contains 7 bases that no gene match accounts for.

This sample was included in a study of shared clonotypes between healthy human individuals (dated by TCRdb to 2018 to 2020). A note on the overall study: A few men and a couple of women, aged 18 to 49 years, made up the cohort. Per donor, three plates each were used for CD4 naive and CD4 memory, two for CD8 naive, and one for CD8 memory. Between about 0.9 and 8.9 billion PBMCs per donor were obtained by leukapheresis. To estimate repertoire size and how much clonotypes are shared between individuals, the study performed deep sequencing of blood TCR repertoires from a handful of healthy adults. To increase sequencing depth and limit assay-specific biases, TCR repertoire library preparation and sequencing were carried out by different laboratories using diverse techniques. The full study reports these points: Even with the large sequencing depth, rarefaction of the sorted-subset datasets indicated that sequencing was incomplete. Pairwise subsampling led to the expectation that sequencing depth would affect the degree of clonotype sharing among donors. Estimated clonotype richness was generally larger for naive than for memory subsets. The small number of donors limited the genetic and exposure-history diversity represented. Only blood was sampled, and tissue TCR repertoires likely differ from those in blood. Compared with non-shared clonotypes, the clonotypes found in all four sorted-subset donors had higher generation probabilities. When a few donors were compared, the shared fraction of clonotypes was around 5.1% for naive CD4, roughly 3.4% for naive CD8, more than 2% for memory CD4, and 0.4% for memory CD8.

Source material: naive CD8+ T cells sorted from blood. The cell subset or site label here, explained by the study, means: CD45RA+CCR7+. Rearrangement joined TRBV7-6 to TRBJ2-7; TRBD1 agrees with 9 junctional bases. This receptor was obtained from a woman in her twenties or thirties in good health. CDR3 sequence: CASSLRRDRVNEQYF. The base sequence is TGTGCCAGCAGCTTAAGGCGGGACAGGGTCAACGAGCAGTACTTC.